A single sample is the source of the 3 T cell receptor beta chains below, sequenced in a study of metastatic and nonmetastatic thyroid tumors. Patients underwent thyroid surgery, and none had received any treatment before it. TCRdb reanalyzed the PCR reads with MiXCR. This sample has some 19,000 clones, with about 27% found just once. Sequenced sample: tumor tissue. Every receptor here comes from a female donor with papillary thyroid cancer or a benign thyroid nodule (not recorded which). Some clones in this sample may be carry-over from other donors' samples.

This clone was counted at least ten times. The chain combines TRBV3-1 with TRBJ1-5, with 9 bases lining up with TRBD1. This CDR3 contains 18 residues. J was trimmed by 2 bases and V by 4 bases; bases with no gene match: 12. CDR1 and CDR2 from the germline V gene are LGHDT and YNNKEL (reference sequence). The CDR3 loop reads CASSPKGRDREGNQPQHF. Written as DNA, the CDR3 is TGTGCCAGCAGCCCCAAGGGTCGGGACAGGGAGGGCAATCAGCCCCAGCATTTT.

The sample holds a few counts of this clone. The genes are TRBV6-1 and TRBJ1-3; no definite D call. Trimming cost V 6 bases and J 4 bases, with 7 bases left between them. Per the germline V gene, CDR1 is MNHNS and CDR2 is SASEGT. The CDR3 is 12 residues long. The CDR3 sequence is CASRDTGNTIYF. DNA for the CDR3: TGTGCCAGCAGAGACACGGGAAACACCATATATTTT.

This clone occurred a few times. V gene TRBV19 combines with J gene TRBJ1-1, with 7 bases lining up with TRBD1. The CDR3 is 15 residues long. Trimming at V came to 0 bases and at J to 5 bases, leaving 6 bases not matched to a gene. Germline V gene lookup returns CDR1 LNHDA and CDR2 SQIVND (reference sequence). The CDR3 region is CASSIDSTGLTEAFF. The CDR3 region has the DNA TGTGCCAGTAGTATAGACTCGACAGGGTTGACTGAAGCTTTCTTT.